Listed below are T cell receptor beta chains from one sample, sequenced in a study of blood T cell repertoires in COVID-19. The table came from immunoSEQ multiplex PCR; TCRdb's copy has only in-frame clones and leaves some out. In the table there are a few hundred thousand clones, around nine tenths of which are singletons. Sequencing was performed on peripheral blood. All receptors come from a human donor in a cohort sampled during active COVID-19. Each CDR3 is given with its conserved first and last residue.

j_call v_call cdr3_aa
TRBJ2-2 TRBV12-3/TRBV12-4 CASTPTNTGELFF
TRBJ2-5 TRBV28 CASSFGLAGGPRVETQYF
TRBJ1-1 TRBV6-5 CASSYLSADRDTEAFF
TRBJ2-7 TRBV3-1/TRBV3-2 CASSHSGAHYEQYF
TRBJ2-1 TRBV29-1 CSVAGGTRSYNEQFF
TRBJ2-2 TRBV7-2 CASSLLSRVELFF
TRBJ1-1 TRBV5-1 CASSLADRWNTEAFF
TRBJ2-5 TRBV7-2 CASSLMRETQYF
TRBJ1-5 TRBV30 CAWSVGTGGRQPQHF
TRBJ2-6 TRBV24-1 CATSVSRGGTTGANVLTF
TRBJ2-3 TRBV7-3 CASSFGSSTDTQYF
TRBJ2-4 TRBV19 CASSISTQGAKNIQYF
TRBJ2-3 TRBV5-5 CASSRTGVAGGQVDTQYF
TRBJ1-1 TRBV7-2 CASSLDGVRSEAFF
TRBJ2-7 TRBV2 CASSEKGPGDEQYF
TRBJ2-5 TRBV6-2/TRBV6-3 CASSYGRPGTSGETQYF
TRBJ2-3 TRBV5-4 CASSRPGDTQYF